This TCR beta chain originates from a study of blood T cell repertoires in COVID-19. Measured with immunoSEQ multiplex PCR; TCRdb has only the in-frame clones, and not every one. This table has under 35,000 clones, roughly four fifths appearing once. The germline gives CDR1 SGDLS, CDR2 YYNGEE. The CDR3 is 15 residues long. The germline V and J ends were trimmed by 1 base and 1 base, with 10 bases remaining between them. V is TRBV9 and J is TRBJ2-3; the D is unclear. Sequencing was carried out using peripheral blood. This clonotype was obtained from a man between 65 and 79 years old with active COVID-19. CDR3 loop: CASSVSISGTDTQYF. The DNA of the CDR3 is TGTGCCAGCAGCGTATCGATATCGGGCACAGATACGCAGTATTTT.